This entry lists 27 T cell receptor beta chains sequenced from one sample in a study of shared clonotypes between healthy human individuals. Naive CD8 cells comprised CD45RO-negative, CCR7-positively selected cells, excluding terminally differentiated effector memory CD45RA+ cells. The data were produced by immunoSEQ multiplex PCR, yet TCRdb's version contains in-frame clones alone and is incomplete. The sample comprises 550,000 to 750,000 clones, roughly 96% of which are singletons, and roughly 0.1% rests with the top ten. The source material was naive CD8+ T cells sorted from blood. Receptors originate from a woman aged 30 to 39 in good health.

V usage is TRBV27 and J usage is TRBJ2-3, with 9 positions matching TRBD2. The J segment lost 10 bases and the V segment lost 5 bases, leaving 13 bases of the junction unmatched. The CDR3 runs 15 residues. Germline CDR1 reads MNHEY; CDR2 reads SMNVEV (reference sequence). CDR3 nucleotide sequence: TGTGCCAGCAGTAGTCAAGCGGGAGGCTCGAGTGCGCAGTATTTT. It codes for CASSSQAGGSSAQYF.

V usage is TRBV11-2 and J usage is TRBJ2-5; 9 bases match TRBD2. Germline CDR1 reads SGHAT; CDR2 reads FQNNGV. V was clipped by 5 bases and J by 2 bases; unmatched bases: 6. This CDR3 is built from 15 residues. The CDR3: CASSPGLAYQETQYF. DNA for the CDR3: TGTGCCAGCAGCCCCGGACTAGCGTATCAAGAGACCCAGTACTTC.

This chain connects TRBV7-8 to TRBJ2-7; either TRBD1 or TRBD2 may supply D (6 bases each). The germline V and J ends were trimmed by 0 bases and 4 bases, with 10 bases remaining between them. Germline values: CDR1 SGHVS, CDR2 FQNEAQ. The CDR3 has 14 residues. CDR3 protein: CASSLAGAGYEQYF. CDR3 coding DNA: TGTGCCAGCAGCTTAGCGGGGGCGGGATACGAGCAGTACTTC.

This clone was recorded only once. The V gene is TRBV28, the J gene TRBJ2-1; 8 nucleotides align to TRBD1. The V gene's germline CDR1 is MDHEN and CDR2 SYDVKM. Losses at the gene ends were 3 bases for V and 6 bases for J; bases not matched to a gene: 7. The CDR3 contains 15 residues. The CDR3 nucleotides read TGTGCCAGCAGTTTCCACCGGACAGGGAGCAATGAGCAGTTCTTC. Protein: CASSFHRTGSNEQFF.

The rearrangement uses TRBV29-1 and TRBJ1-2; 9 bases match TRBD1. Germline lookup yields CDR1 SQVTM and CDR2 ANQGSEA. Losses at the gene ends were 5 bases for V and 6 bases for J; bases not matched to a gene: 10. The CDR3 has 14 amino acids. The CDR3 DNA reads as TGCAGCGTTTTAACAGGGGGCGCTGACGATGGCTACACCTTC. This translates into CSVLTGGADDGYTF.

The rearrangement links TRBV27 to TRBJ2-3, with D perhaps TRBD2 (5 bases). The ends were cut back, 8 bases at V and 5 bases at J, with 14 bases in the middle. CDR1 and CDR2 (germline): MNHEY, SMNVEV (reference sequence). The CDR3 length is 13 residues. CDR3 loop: CASGYRAGDTQYF. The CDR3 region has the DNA TGTGCCAGCGGTTACCGGGCGGGAGATACGCAGTATTTT.

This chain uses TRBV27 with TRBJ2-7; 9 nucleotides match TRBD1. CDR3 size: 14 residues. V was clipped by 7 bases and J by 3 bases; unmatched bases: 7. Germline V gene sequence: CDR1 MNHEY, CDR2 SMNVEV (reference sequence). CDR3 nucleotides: TGTGCCAGCAAATGGGGGACAGGGTACTACGAGCAGTACTTC. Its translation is CASKWGTGYYEQYF.

The CDR3 loop reads CASRKLRTSAYYEQYF. The CDR3 bases are TGTGCCAGCAGAAAATTACGGACTAGCGCCTACTACGAGCAGTACTTC. This chain uses TRBV28 with TRBJ2-7; TRBD2 matches 9 bases. With V trimmed by 6 bases and J by 3 bases, 12 bases remained unmatched. CDR1 is MDHEN, CDR2 SYDVKM, per germline. The CDR3 consists of 16 residues.

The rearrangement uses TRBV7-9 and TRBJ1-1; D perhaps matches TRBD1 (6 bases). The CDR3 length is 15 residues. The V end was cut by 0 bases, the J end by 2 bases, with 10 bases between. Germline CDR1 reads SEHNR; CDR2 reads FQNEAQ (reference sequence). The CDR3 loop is CASSLATGFNTEAFF. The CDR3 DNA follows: TGTGCCAGCAGCTTAGCCACAGGGTTCAACACTGAAGCTTTCTTT. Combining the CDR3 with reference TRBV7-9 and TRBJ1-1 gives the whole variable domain DTGVSQNPRHKITKRGQNVTFRCDPISEHNRLYWYRQTLGQGPEFLTYFQNEAQLEKSRLLSDRFSAERPKGSFSTLEIQRTEQGDSAMYLCASSLATGFNTEAFFGQGTRLTVV.

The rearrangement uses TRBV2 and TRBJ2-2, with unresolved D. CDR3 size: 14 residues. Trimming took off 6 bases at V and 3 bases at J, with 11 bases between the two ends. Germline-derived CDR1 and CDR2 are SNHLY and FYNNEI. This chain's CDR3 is CASSWVEDTGELFF. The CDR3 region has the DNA TGTGCCAGCAGCTGGGTGGAAGACACCGGGGAGCTGTTTTTT.

CDR3 region: CASSYSPPGAGTYEQYF. The CDR3 DNA is TGTGCCAGCAGTTATTCCCCGCCCGGCGCGGGCACCTACGAGCAGTACTTC. J is TRBJ2-7 and V is TRBV27; tentatively, D is TRBD2 (5 bases). V lost 4 bases to trimming and J lost 2 bases, with 21 bases between them. CDR1 is MNHEY and CDR2 is SMNVEV in the germline V gene (reference sequence). The CDR3 is 17 residues long.

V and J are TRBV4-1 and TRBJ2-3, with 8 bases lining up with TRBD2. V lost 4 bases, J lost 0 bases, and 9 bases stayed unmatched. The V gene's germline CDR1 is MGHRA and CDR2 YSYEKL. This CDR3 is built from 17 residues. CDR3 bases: TGCGCCAGCAGCCCCGATATTAGCGGGACTAGCACAGATACGCAGTATTTT. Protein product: CASSPDISGTSTDTQYF.

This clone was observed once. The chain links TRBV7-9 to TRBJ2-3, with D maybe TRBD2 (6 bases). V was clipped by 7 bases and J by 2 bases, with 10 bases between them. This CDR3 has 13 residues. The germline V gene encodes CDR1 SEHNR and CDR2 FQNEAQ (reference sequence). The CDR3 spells CASKGLITDTQYF. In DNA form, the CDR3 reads TGTGCCAGCAAGGGACTTATCACAGATACGCAGTATTTT.

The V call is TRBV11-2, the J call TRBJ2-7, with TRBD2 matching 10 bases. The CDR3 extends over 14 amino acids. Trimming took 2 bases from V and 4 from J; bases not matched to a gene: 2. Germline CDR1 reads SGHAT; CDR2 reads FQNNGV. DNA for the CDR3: TGTGCCAGCAGCTTAACTAGCGGGAAGTACGAGCAGTACTTC. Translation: CASSLTSGKYEQYF.

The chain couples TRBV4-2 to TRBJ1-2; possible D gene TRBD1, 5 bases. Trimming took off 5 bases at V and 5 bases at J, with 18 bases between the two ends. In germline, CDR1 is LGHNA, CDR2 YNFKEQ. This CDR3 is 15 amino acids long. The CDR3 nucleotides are TGTGCCAGCAGCAGGCAATTGACAGAAATTTATGGCTACACCTTC. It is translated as CASSRQLTEIYGYTF.

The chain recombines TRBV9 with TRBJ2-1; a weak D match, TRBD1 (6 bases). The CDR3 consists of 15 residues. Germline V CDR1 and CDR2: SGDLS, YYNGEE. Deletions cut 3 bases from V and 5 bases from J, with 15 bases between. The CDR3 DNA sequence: TGTGCCAGCAGCGACGCCGGGACAACTGACAATGAGCAGTTCTTC. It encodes CASSDAGTTDNEQFF.

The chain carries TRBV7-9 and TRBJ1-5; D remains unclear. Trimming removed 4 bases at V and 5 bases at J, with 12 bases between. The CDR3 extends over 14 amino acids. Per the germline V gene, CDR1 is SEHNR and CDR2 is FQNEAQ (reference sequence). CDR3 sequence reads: CASSSGPGDQPQHF. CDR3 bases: TGTGCCAGCAGCTCCGGGCCTGGGGATCAGCCCCAGCATTTT.

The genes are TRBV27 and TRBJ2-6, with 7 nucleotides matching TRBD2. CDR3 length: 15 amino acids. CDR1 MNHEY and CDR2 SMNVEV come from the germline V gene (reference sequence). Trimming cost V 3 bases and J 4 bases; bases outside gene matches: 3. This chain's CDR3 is CASSFAGVGANVLTF. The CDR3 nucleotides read TGTGCCAGCAGTTTCGCGGGGGTGGGGGCCAACGTCCTGACTTTC.

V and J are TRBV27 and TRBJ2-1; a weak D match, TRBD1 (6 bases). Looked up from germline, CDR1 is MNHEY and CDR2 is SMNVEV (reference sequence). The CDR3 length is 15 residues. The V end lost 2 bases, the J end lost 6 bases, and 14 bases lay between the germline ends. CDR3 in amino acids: CASSLRQVQGNEQFF. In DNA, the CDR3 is TGTGCCAGCAGTTTAAGACAGGTCCAGGGCAATGAGCAGTTCTTC.

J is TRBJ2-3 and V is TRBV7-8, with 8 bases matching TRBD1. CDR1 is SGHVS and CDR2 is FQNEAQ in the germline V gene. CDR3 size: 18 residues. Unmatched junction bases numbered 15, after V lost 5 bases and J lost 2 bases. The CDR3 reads CASSLTRPGTGDTDTQYF. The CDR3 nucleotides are TGTGCCAGCAGCCTTACGCGCCCCGGGACAGGAGACACAGATACGCAGTATTTT.

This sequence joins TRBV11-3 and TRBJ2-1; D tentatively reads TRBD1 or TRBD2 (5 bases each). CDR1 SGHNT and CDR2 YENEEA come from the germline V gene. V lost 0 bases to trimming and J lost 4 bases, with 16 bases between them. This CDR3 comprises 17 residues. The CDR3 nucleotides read TGTGCCAGCAGCTTAGATCTACCCAGGGACCTTTACAATGAGCAGTTCTTC. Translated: CASSLDLPRDLYNEQFF.

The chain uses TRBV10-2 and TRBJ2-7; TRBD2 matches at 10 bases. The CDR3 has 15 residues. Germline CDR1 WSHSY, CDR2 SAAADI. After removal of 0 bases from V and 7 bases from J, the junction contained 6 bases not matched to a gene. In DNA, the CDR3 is TGCGCCAGCAGTGAGTCTTTAGCGGGAGGAGAAGAGCAGTACTTC. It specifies CASSESLAGGEEQYF.

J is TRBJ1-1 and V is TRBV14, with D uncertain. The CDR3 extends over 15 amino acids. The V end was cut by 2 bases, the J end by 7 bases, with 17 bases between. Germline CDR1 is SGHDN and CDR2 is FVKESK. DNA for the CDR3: TGTGCCAGCAGCCAAACCCTAGCCAGGACGAATGAAGCTTTCTTT. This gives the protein CASSQTLARTNEAFF.

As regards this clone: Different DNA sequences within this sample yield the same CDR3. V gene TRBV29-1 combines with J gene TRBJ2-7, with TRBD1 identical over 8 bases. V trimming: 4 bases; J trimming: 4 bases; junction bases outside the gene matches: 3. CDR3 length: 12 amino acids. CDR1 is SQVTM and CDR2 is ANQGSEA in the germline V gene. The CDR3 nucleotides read TGCAGCGTTGGAGACAGGGGATACGAGCAGTACTTC. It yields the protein CSVGDRGYEQYF.

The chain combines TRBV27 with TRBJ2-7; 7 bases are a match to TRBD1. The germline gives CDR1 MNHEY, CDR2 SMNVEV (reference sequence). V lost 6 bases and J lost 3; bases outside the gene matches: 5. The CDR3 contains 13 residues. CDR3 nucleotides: TGTGCCAGCAGGGAAGGGACAGACTACGAGCAGTACTTC. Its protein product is CASREGTDYEQYF.

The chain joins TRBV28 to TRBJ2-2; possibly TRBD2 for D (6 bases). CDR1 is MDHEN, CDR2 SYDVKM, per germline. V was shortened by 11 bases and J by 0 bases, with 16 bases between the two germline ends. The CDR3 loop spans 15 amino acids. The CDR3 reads CAVSPGGTNTGELFF. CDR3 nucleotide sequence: TGTGCCGTATCCCCCGGGGGAACGAACACCGGGGAGCTGTTTTTT.

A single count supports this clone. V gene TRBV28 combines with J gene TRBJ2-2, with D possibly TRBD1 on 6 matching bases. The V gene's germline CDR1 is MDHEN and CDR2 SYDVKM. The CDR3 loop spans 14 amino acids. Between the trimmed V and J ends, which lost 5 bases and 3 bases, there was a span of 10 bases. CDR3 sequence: CASSTGKDTGELFF. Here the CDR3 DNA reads TGTGCCAGCAGTACAGGGAAGGACACCGGGGAGCTGTTTTTT. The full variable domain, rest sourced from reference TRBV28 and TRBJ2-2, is DVKVTQSSRYLVKRTGEKVFLECVQDMDHENMFWYRQDPGLGLRLIYFSYDVKMKEKGDIPEGYSVSREKKERFSLILESASTNQTSMYLCASSTGKDTGELFFGEGSRLTVL.